The rows below give T cell receptor beta chains drawn from one sample of a study of cytomegalovirus exposure and HLA in healthy donors. This table comes from immunoSEQ multiplex PCR, and its TCRdb copy is limited to in-frame clones, with some not included. The data contain roughly 120,000 clones, around 80% of them singletons. The specimen was PBMCs. The origin of the receptors is a female donor in good health and CMV-seropositive. The CDR3 runs from the conserved cysteine through the conserved F or W. Each record gives: D gene, J gene, clone size, V gene, CDR3 protein, CDR3 DNA. The D gene is left open where the match is weak. Expanded clones get a size class; other rows say once, few or many, or leave the size out.

TRBD1	TRBJ2-1	once	TRBV7-9	CASSYPGQARNEQFF	TGTGCCAGCAGCTACCCGGGACAGGCACGGAATGAGCAGTTCTTC
-	TRBJ2-2	-	TRBV27	CASSLVAGAHTGELFF	TGTGCCAGCAGTTTAGTGGCGGGGGCCCACACCGGGGAGCTGTTTTTT
-	TRBJ2-3	-	TRBV6-6	CASRSYEASTDTQYF	TGTGCCAGCAGGAGTTACGAGGCCTCCACAGATACGCAGTATTTT
-	TRBJ2-3	few	TRBV2	CATSTSTDTQYF	TGTGCCACTTCGACTAGCACAGATACGCAGTATTTT
TRBD1	TRBJ1-2	-	TRBV10-3	CAISELSDRVYGYTF	TGTGCCATCAGTGAGCTATCGGACAGGGTCTATGGCTACACCTTC
-	TRBJ1-2	-	TRBV5-4	CASTVIGVPYGYTF	TGTGCCAGCACCGTCATCGGGGTGCCCTATGGCTACACCTTC
-	TRBJ1-3	once	TRBV6-1	CASSVKTASGNTIYF	TGTGCCAGCAGCGTTAAGACAGCATCGGGAAACACCATATATTTT
TRBD1	TRBJ1-2	-	TRBV10-1	CARTRTRQGAGYTF	TGCGCCAGGACCCGGACCAGACAGGGGGCAGGCTACACCTTC
TRBD1	TRBJ2-1	-	TRBV6-6	CASRPNPGTGGNEQFF	TGTGCCAGCAGACCCAACCCCGGGACAGGGGGCAATGAGCAGTTCTTC
TRBD1	TRBJ2-3	once	TRBV27	CASGQGTDTQYF	TGTGCCAGCGGACAGGGCACAGATACGCAGTATTTT
-	TRBJ2-5	-	TRBV7-7	CASSLASGLLETQYF	TGTGCCAGCAGCTTAGCCTCAGGGTTGCTGGAGACCCAGTACTTC
-	TRBJ1-1	-	TRBV15	CATSPGAGHSLNTEAFF	TGTGCCACCAGCCCCGGAGCGGGACACTCCTTGAACACTGAAGCTTTCTTT
TRBD2	TRBJ2-7	-	TRBV6-5	CASRGVLYYEQYF	TGTGCCAGCCGGGGGGTCCTCTACTACGAGCAGTACTTC
-	TRBJ1-1	-	TRBV6-1	CASSEIALNTEAFF	TGTGCCAGCAGTGAGATAGCTTTGAACACTGAAGCTTTCTTT
TRBD1	TRBJ2-1	few	TRBV7-9	CASSLGLGQGAYNEQFF	TGTGCCAGCAGCTTAGGACTGGGACAGGGGGCCTACAATGAGCAGTTCTTC
-	TRBJ2-5	once	TRBV10-3	CAISFGERETQYF	TGTGCCATCAGCTTCGGAGAAAGAGAGACCCAGTACTTC
-	TRBJ1-2	-	TRBV19	CASSSEGRGYTF	TGTGCCAGTAGCTCGGAGGGTCGGGGCTACACCTTC
-	TRBJ2-3	-	TRBV5-1	CATTPAGGTDTQYF	TGCGCCACCACCCCAGCGGGCGGCACAGATACGCAGTATTTT
-	TRBJ2-1	-	TRBV6-6	CASRDTYNEQFF	TGTGCCAGCAGAGACACCTACAATGAGCAGTTCTTC
TRBD1	TRBJ1-1	-	TRBV7-6	CASSSDRGTEAFF	TGTGCCAGCAGTTCTGACAGGGGAACTGAAGCTTTCTTT